This passage covers 25 T cell receptor beta chains from one sample sequenced in a study of T-cell reconstitution after alpha-beta-depleted transplantation in children listed by TCRdb under 2016. Library preparation was by PCR. This sample was sequenced with an Illumina HiSeq 2500. To normalize quantification of the TCRbeta repertoire, the TCR libraries were built with molecular barcoding that relied on unique molecular identifiers. TCRdb reran the public reads through fastp at Q25 and MiXCR, keeping productive beta chains. All rows with the same CDR3 protein become a single entry with the most common DNA and genes. The sample table lists over 550,000 distinct CDR3 sequences, roughly 10% of them with a count of one. The ten top clones hold about 4% of the sample. Sequencing used PBMCs from the stem cell graft donor, obtained from the stem cell graft. Every receptor here comes from a human donor who donated a stem cell graft to a child with acute myeloid leukemia.

At least ten counts were recorded for this clonotype. The CDR3 DNA reads as TGCAGCTCTGGCGTAAGCGGGAGGGCCTCAGGGGAGTTCTTC. It encodes CSSGVSGRASGEFF. The V call is TRBV29-1, the J call TRBJ2-1; TRBD2 matches 10 bases. The CDR3 runs 14 residues. Trimming at V came to 8 bases and at J to 14 bases, leaving 18 bases not matched to a gene. The V gene's germline CDR1 is SQVTM and CDR2 ANQGSEA.

This clonotype was recorded at least ten times. The chain joins TRBV7-8 to TRBJ2-5; D might be TRBD2 (5 bases). In germline, CDR1 is SGHVS, CDR2 FQNEAQ. The CDR3 extends over 16 amino acids. V lost 6 bases to trimming and J lost 5 bases, with 22 bases between them. Here the CDR3 reads CASRVGDSPQIETQYF. CDR3 DNA: TGTGCCAGCAGGGTCGGGGATTCTCCACAAATTGAGACCCAGTACTTC.

In its sample, this clonotype was seen many times. The chain carries TRBV7-3 and TRBJ2-3; D is perhaps TRBD2 (6 bases). The CDR3 consists of 14 residues. With 4 bases removed from V and 8 bases from J, the gap between germline ends came to 16 bases. Germline V gives CDR1 SGHTA, CDR2 FQGTGA. The CDR3 here is CASSYDGGTGTQYF. The CDR3 bases are TGTGCCAGCAGCTATGACGGCGGGACGGGTACGCAGTATTTT.

V gene TRBV20-1 combines with J gene TRBJ2-1, with a weak D call TRBD2 (5 bases). The CDR3 length is 15 residues. Trimming took off 3 bases at V and 2 bases at J, with 14 bases between the two ends. CDR1 and CDR2 from the germline V gene are DFQATT and SNEGSKA (reference sequence). The CDR3 loop is CSASRQASPYNEQFF. Here the CDR3 DNA reads TGCAGTGCTAGTAGGCAGGCTAGCCCCTACAATGAGCAGTTCTTC.

Many counts were recorded for this clonotype. The chain links TRBV20-1 to TRBJ2-6, with 8 bases that match TRBD2. Germline assignment: CDR1 DFQATT and CDR2 SNEGSKA (reference sequence). V shed 5 bases, J shed 2 bases, and the junction held 11 bases outside the gene matches. The CDR3 runs to 17 residues. The CDR3 DNA sequence: TGCAGTGCTGACCAGCTAGCGGGTGGGCCTGGGGCCAACGTCCTGACTTTC. This gives the protein CSADQLAGGPGANVLTF.

This clonotype was found many times. CDR3 sequence reads: CASSPGTVIGINEQFF. CDR3 nucleotides: TGTGCCAGCAGCCCAGGGACCGTCATAGGCATCAATGAGCAGTTCTTC. The rearrangement uses TRBV7-8 and TRBJ2-1; D is tentatively TRBD1 or TRBD2 (5 bases each). This CDR3 has 16 residues. Germline V gene data show CDR1 as SGHVS and CDR2 as FQNEAQ. V dropped 5 bases and J dropped 6 bases, with 20 bases sitting between them.

This clonotype showed up many times. This sequence joins TRBV6-2 or TRBV6-3 and TRBJ2-1, with D maybe TRBD2 (5 bases). This CDR3 is 15 amino acids long. V was pared by 2 bases and J by 9 bases, with 17 bases between. Germline V gene lookup returns CDR1 MNHEY and CDR2 SVGEGT. Here the CDR3 DNA reads TGTGCCAGCAGTTACGGGAGACTACCCCCAACTGAGCAGTTCTTC. Translated, it gives CASSYGRLPPTEQFF.

This clonotype was counted many times. This chain uses TRBV20-1 with TRBJ1-2; 9 bases fit TRBD1. This CDR3 is built from 17 residues. Losses at the gene ends were 4 bases for V and 0 bases for J; bases not matched to a gene: 12. Looked up from germline, CDR1 is DFQATT and CDR2 is SNEGSKA (reference sequence). DNA for the CDR3: TGCAGTGCTACAAAACAGGGGGCGAATCCAGCTAACTATGGCTACACCTTC. This encodes CSATKQGANPANYGYTF.

Ten or more counts support this clonotype. This sequence joins TRBV29-1 and TRBJ2-2; D gene uncertain. V was pared by 6 bases and J by 0 bases, with 8 bases between. The germline V gene has CDR1 SQVTM and CDR2 ANQGSEA. This CDR3 is 13 amino acids long. CDR3 DNA: TGCAGCGTAGGAACAACGAACACCGGGGAGCTGTTTTTT. The encoded protein is CSVGTTNTGELFF.

The V gene is TRBV5-1, the J gene TRBJ2-5, with TRBD2 identical over 8 bases. This CDR3 has 16 residues. V shed 3 bases and J 1 base; nucleotides not matched to a gene: 8. The germline gives CDR1 SGHRS, CDR2 YFSETQ. CDR3 in amino acids: CASSSGLDFGQETQYF. The DNA of the CDR3 is TGCGCCAGCAGCTCGGGACTAGATTTCGGCCAAGAGACCCAGTACTTC.

This clonotype was found a few times. V gene TRBV20-1 combines with J gene TRBJ1-1, with D perhaps matching TRBD1 (6 bases). Per the germline V gene, CDR1 is DFQATT and CDR2 is SNEGSKA (reference sequence). There are 14 residues in the CDR3. V shed 3 bases and J shed 4 bases, with 15 bases lying between them. In DNA form, the CDR3 reads TGCAGTGCTAGGCACACAGGGAGCGGCACTGAAGCTTTCTTT. Its translation: CSARHTGSGTEAFF.

In this sample, this clonotype turned up many times. The chain is built from TRBV20-1 and TRBJ2-3, with 7 nucleotides matching TRBD2. Trimming took 3 bases from V and 1 from J; bases not matched to a gene: 1. Per germline, CDR1 DFQATT and CDR2 SNEGSKA (reference sequence). The CDR3 runs to 13 residues. CDR3 DNA sequence: TGCAGTGCTAGGAGCGGGGGCACAGATACGCAGTATTTT. It is translated as CSARSGGTDTQYF.

The chain combines TRBV20-1 with TRBJ2-7, with D possibly matching TRBD1 (6 bases). The germline CDR1 and CDR2 sequences are DFQATT and SNEGSKA (reference sequence). Trimming took off 5 bases at V and 0 bases at J, with 14 bases between the two ends. This CDR3 is 14 amino acids long. This CDR3 is CSASDSQSSYEQYF. For the CDR3, the DNA is TGCAGTGCTTCGGACAGTCAGAGCTCCTACGAGCAGTACTTC.

Details on this clonotype: One end of the junction is discordant with germline, which a read error may explain. The rearrangement joins TRBV2 to TRBJ2-1; 7 bases agree with TRBD2. This CDR3 has 18 residues. Germline CDR1 SNHLY, CDR2 FYNNEI. The CDR3: CTSCRPDLAVSSYNEQFF. CDR3 nucleotides: TGTACCAGCTGCCGCCCTGATCTAGCGGTAAGCTCCTACAATGAGCAGTTCTTC.

The chain combines TRBV5-1 with TRBJ2-7; weak D call: TRBD2 (5 bases). V lost 0 bases to trimming and J lost 0 bases, with 10 bases between them. Germline values: CDR1 SGHRS, CDR2 YFSETQ. The CDR3 contains 15 residues. The DNA of the CDR3 is TGCGCCAGCAGCTTGGTGATGGGGAGCTCCTACGAGCAGTACTTC. Protein sequence: CASSLVMGSSYEQYF. The entire variable domain, with the rest obtained from reference TRBV5-1 and TRBJ2-7, is as follows: KAGVTQTPRYLIKTRGQQVTLSCSPISGHRSVSWYQQTPGQGLQFLFEYFSETQRNKGNFPGRFSGRQFSNSRSEMNVSTLELGDSALYLCASSLVMGSSYEQYFGPGTRLTVT.

This clonotype has only a few counts. V gene TRBV27 combines with J gene TRBJ2-3; no firm D call. The CDR3 loop spans 15 amino acids. CDR1 is MNHEY, CDR2 SMNVEV, per germline (reference sequence). The germline V and J ends were trimmed by 5 bases and 3 bases, with 15 bases remaining between them. CDR3 amino acids: CASSESRILTDTQYF. The CDR3, as DNA: TGTGCCAGCAGTGAGTCTAGGATCCTTACAGATACGCAGTATTTT.

There are a few counts of this clonotype. The chain has TRBV15 and TRBJ2-1; 9 nucleotides match TRBD2. This CDR3 is 16 amino acids long. The germline V gene encodes CDR1 LNHNV and CDR2 YYDKDF (reference sequence). V dropped 3 bases and J dropped 7; count of bases not matched to a gene: 10. CDR3: CATSSRLAGRKNEQFF. The CDR3 DNA reads TGTGCCACCAGCAGCCGGCTAGCGGGAAGAAAGAATGAGCAGTTCTTC.

This chain connects TRBV18 to TRBJ1-1, with D uncertain. This CDR3 is built from 13 residues. CDR1 and CDR2 from the germline V gene are KGHSH and LQKENI. V was shortened by 2 bases and J by 5 bases, with 9 bases between the two germline ends. CDR3 region: CASSPIHETEAFF. In nucleotides, the CDR3 is TGTGCCAGCTCACCAATCCATGAGACTGAAGCTTTCTTT.

This clonotype has more than one count but fewer than ten. The J gene is TRBJ2-7, the V gene TRBV5-1; TRBD2 might be the D (6 bases). Germline values: CDR1 SGHRS, CDR2 YFSETQ. The CDR3 spans 14 residues. V shed 4 bases and J shed 2 bases, with 13 bases lying between them. CDR3 coding DNA: TGCGCCAGCAGCCCGGGGGAAGCCGCCTACGAGCAGTACTTC. Translated: CASSPGEAAYEQYF.

This chain joins TRBV20-1 and TRBJ2-1, with D perhaps matching TRBD1 (6 bases). Trimming stripped 5 bases from V and 4 bases from J, with 18 bases between. Germline-derived CDR1 and CDR2 are DFQATT and SNEGSKA (reference sequence). This CDR3 comprises 15 residues. The CDR3 protein is CSAVRDRTNYNEQFF. As DNA, the CDR3 is TGCAGTGCTGTGAGAGACAGGACCAATTACAATGAGCAGTTCTTC.

This chain links TRBV20-1 with TRBJ2-1, with D tentatively TRBD1 (5 bases). The germline gives CDR1 DFQATT, CDR2 SNEGSKA (reference sequence). The CDR3 runs 14 residues. The V and J ends lost 6 bases and 10 bases respectively, with 22 bases between them. As DNA, the CDR3 is TGCAGTGCGTCCTCTACCCAGGGCATACCGGAGCAGTTCTTC. It specifies CSASSTQGIPEQFF.

This clonotype has more than one count but fewer than ten. The chain employs TRBV20-1 and TRBJ1-2; tentatively, D is TRBD1 (6 bases). The CDR3 is 14 amino acids. CDR1 is DFQATT, CDR2 SNEGSKA, per germline (reference sequence). Trimming took 5 bases from V and 3 from J, leaving 16 bases between them. In nucleotides, the CDR3 is TGCAGTGCTCTCCCTCAGGGGTGGGACTATGGCTACACCTTC. Protein: CSALPQGWDYGYTF.

Only a few counts were recorded for this clonotype. This sequence joins TRBV7-2 and TRBJ2-1; 8 bases are a match to TRBD2. The V gene's germline CDR1 is SGHTA and CDR2 FQGNSA. V dropped 7 bases and J dropped 7; count of bases not matched to a gene: 12. This CDR3 comprises 15 residues. CDR3 protein: CASIKGLVQRNEQFF. CDR3 DNA sequence: TGTGCCAGCATTAAGGGACTAGTCCAGAGAAATGAGCAGTTCTTC. The whole variable domain, remainder taken from reference TRBV7-2 and TRBJ2-1, is GAGVSQSPSNKVTEKGKDVELRCDPISGHTALYWYRQSLGQGLEFLIYFQGNSAPDKSGLPSDRFSAERTGGSVSTLTIQRTQQEDSAVYLCASIKGLVQRNEQFFGPGTRLTVL.

This clonotype occurred many times. This chain joins TRBV7-2 and TRBJ2-3; D remains unclear. This CDR3 region has 13 residues. Trimming stripped 5 bases from V and 1 base from J, with 7 bases between. Germline CDR1 is SGHTA and CDR2 is FQGNSA. This chain's CDR3 is CASSTDGTDTQYF. The CDR3 coding sequence is TGTGCCAGCAGCACGGACGGCACAGATACGCAGTATTTT.

This clonotype was found a few times. V is TRBV7-9 and J is TRBJ1-3; TRBD1 might be the D (5 bases). V was pared by 1 base and J by 4 bases, with 17 bases between. The CDR3 length is 17 residues. In germline, CDR1 is SEHNR, CDR2 FQNEAQ (reference sequence). The DNA for the CDR3 is TGTGCCAGCAGCTTAGGTTCTGTCGGGACGAAAGGAAACACCATATATTTT. This codes for CASSLGSVGTKGNTIYF.